Listed below are T cell receptor beta chains from one sample, sequenced in a study of T cell changes during pregnancy in multiple sclerosis. Clones were read by immunoSEQ multiplex PCR, and TCRdb kept only the in-frame ones, dropping some. In the table there are around 56,000 clones, around 91% of which are singletons. The sequences come from peripheral blood, collected after pregnancy. The source of these receptors is a female donor with multiple sclerosis, enrolled in a pregnancy study. Each CDR3 is given with its conserved first and last residue. D genes are given only for firm matches. Expanded clones get a size class; other rows say once, few or many, or leave the size out.

CDR3nt: TGTGCCAGCAGGATGACAGGGGCTTCCTACGAGCAGTACTTC
CDR3aa: CASRMTGASYEQYF
abundance: -
d_gene: TRBD1
v_gene: TRBV6-1
j_gene: TRBJ2-7

CDR3nt: TGTGCCAGCAGTCGACAGGGAGGCAATCAGCCCCAGCATTTT
CDR3aa: CASSRQGGNQPQHF
abundance: -
d_gene: TRBD1
v_gene: TRBV6-5
j_gene: TRBJ1-5

CDR3nt: TGTGCCAGCAGCTTCACAGGGGGCGTTTTCACTGAAGCTTTCTTT
CDR3aa: CASSFTGGVFTEAFF
abundance: few
d_gene: TRBD1
v_gene: TRBV7-9
j_gene: TRBJ1-1

CDR3nt: TGTGCCAGCAAGTGGGGGGGTATGGCCCCCGGGGAGCTGTTTTTT
CDR3aa: CASKWGGMAPGELFF
abundance: once
d_gene: TRBD2
v_gene: TRBV6-5
j_gene: TRBJ2-2

CDR3nt: TGCGCCAGCAGCCAAGATGCAGGGGGCTATGGCTACACCTTC
CDR3aa: CASSQDAGGYGYTF
abundance: -
d_gene: TRBD1
v_gene: TRBV4-3
j_gene: TRBJ1-2

CDR3nt: TGTGCCAGCAGCGTAGGAGTAGGGAGGGTGGCCGGGGAGCTGTTTTTT
CDR3aa: CASSVGVGRVAGELFF
abundance: -
d_gene: TRBD2
v_gene: TRBV9
j_gene: TRBJ2-2

CDR3nt: TGTGCCAGCAGCTCTAGCGGGGGGCCCTCCTACGAGCAGTACTTC
CDR3aa: CASSSSGGPSYEQYF
abundance: -
d_gene: TRBD2
v_gene: TRBV13
j_gene: TRBJ2-7

CDR3nt: TGTGCCAGCACCACTTCGGTCGGGGTGATGAACACTGAAGCTTTCTTT
CDR3aa: CASTTSVGVMNTEAFF
abundance: -
d_gene: -
v_gene: TRBV27
j_gene: TRBJ1-1

CDR3nt: TGTGCCAGTAGTTTCGGGGACAGGCGACAAGAGACCCAGTACTTC
CDR3aa: CASSFGDRRQETQYF
abundance: -
d_gene: TRBD1
v_gene: TRBV19
j_gene: TRBJ2-5

CDR3nt: TGTGCCAGCAGTTTATTTTACAGGGGAGGGCAGTTCTTC
CDR3aa: CASSLFYRGGQFF
abundance: -
d_gene: -
v_gene: TRBV27
j_gene: TRBJ2-1

CDR3nt: TGTGCCACCGTACAGGGGCCGGGCGAAAAACTGTTTTTT
CDR3aa: CATVQGPGEKLFF
abundance: -
d_gene: TRBD1
v_gene: TRBV10-3
j_gene: TRBJ1-4

CDR3nt: TGCGCCAGCAGGGTTCAGGCATCTCAAGAGACCCAGTACTTC
CDR3aa: CASRVQASQETQYF
abundance: -
d_gene: -
v_gene: TRBV5-1
j_gene: TRBJ2-5

CDR3nt: TGTGCCAGCAGCGTAGACGGTGCGGTTGGGGATACGCAGTATTTT
CDR3aa: CASSVDGAVGDTQYF
abundance: -
d_gene: -
v_gene: TRBV9
j_gene: TRBJ2-3

CDR3nt: TGCGCCAGCAGCTTCAGGGGGCTCTCCTACGAGCAGTACTTC
CDR3aa: CASSFRGLSYEQYF
abundance: -
d_gene: TRBD1
v_gene: TRBV5-1
j_gene: TRBJ2-7

CDR3nt: TGTGCCAGTAGTCCCTCCTGGGCTGGCGAACGTGAGCAGTTCTTC
CDR3aa: CASSPSWAGEREQFF
abundance: -
d_gene: -
v_gene: TRBV19
j_gene: TRBJ2-1

CDR3nt: TGTGCCAGCAGCCAATACAATGAGCAGTTCTTC
CDR3aa: CASSQYNEQFF
abundance: -
d_gene: -
v_gene: TRBV2
j_gene: TRBJ2-1

CDR3nt: TGCGCCAGCAGTGCGACAGGGGGCGGATCACCCCTCCACTTT
CDR3aa: CASSATGGGSPLHF
abundance: once
d_gene: TRBD1
v_gene: TRBV10-2
j_gene: TRBJ1-6

CDR3nt: TGTGCCAGCAGTAATTTTACGCGTCGGGCCAACGTCCTGACTTTC
CDR3aa: CASSNFTRRANVLTF
abundance: few
d_gene: -
v_gene: TRBV6-7
j_gene: TRBJ2-6

CDR3nt: TGTGCCAGTAGTATGACATGGACAGGGGTCTACGAGCAGTACTTC
CDR3aa: CASSMTWTGVYEQYF
abundance: -
d_gene: TRBD1
v_gene: TRBV19
j_gene: TRBJ2-7

CDR3nt: TGTGCCAGCAGCCAGTGGGGAGACATAGCCAAAAACATTCAGTACTTC
CDR3aa: CASSQWGDIAKNIQYF
abundance: -
d_gene: -
v_gene: TRBV28
j_gene: TRBJ2-4

CDR3nt: TGTGCCAGCAGTTACTCCAGCTACGAGCAGTACTTC
CDR3aa: CASSYSSYEQYF
abundance: -
d_gene: -
v_gene: TRBV6-5
j_gene: TRBJ2-7

CDR3nt: TGCGCCAGCAGCCAAGAACAACTCAGGAATGAGCAGTTCTTC
CDR3aa: CASSQEQLRNEQFF
abundance: -
d_gene: -
v_gene: TRBV4-1
j_gene: TRBJ2-1

CDR3nt: TGTGCCAGCAGCCCTAATCGGGAAGAGCAGTTCTTC
CDR3aa: CASSPNREEQFF
abundance: -
d_gene: -
v_gene: TRBV7-2
j_gene: TRBJ2-1

CDR3nt: TGTGCCAGCAGCTTCCCCAGTAACACAGATACGCAGTATTTT
CDR3aa: CASSFPSNTDTQYF
abundance: -
d_gene: -
v_gene: TRBV5-5
j_gene: TRBJ2-3

CDR3nt: TGTGCCAGCAGTGAGGGCGTCGGGGGTCGCTACACCTTC
CDR3aa: CASSEGVGGRYTF
abundance: -
d_gene: -
v_gene: TRBV6-4
j_gene: TRBJ1-2

CDR3nt: TGCGCCAGCAGCCAAGAGGCGGGCTCTGGGGCCAACGTCCTGACTTTC
CDR3aa: CASSQEAGSGANVLTF
abundance: -
d_gene: -
v_gene: TRBV4-3
j_gene: TRBJ2-6

CDR3nt: TGTGCTAGCAGCAAAAGGGGGAAGAACACTGAAGCTTTCTTT
CDR3aa: CASSKRGKNTEAFF
abundance: few
d_gene: -
v_gene: TRBV7-7
j_gene: TRBJ1-1

CDR3nt: TGTGCCAGCAGTCCTGGGGCTAACACTGAAGCTTTCTTT
CDR3aa: CASSPGANTEAFF
abundance: -
d_gene: -
v_gene: TRBV14
j_gene: TRBJ1-1

CDR3nt: TGTGCCAGCAGCTCCCAGGGACAGGGCTTCTATGGCTACACCTTC
CDR3aa: CASSSQGQGFYGYTF
abundance: -
d_gene: TRBD1
v_gene: TRBV9
j_gene: TRBJ1-2

CDR3nt: TGCGCCAGCAGCTTGGACAATCCGGGACAGGGGACTTCTAACTATGGCTACACCTTC
CDR3aa: CASSLDNPGQGTSNYGYTF
abundance: -
d_gene: TRBD1
v_gene: TRBV5-1
j_gene: TRBJ1-2

CDR3nt: TGTGCCAGCAGTTACAGTGAGGGAGTGGGCAATGAGCAGTTCTTC
CDR3aa: CASSYSEGVGNEQFF
abundance: few
d_gene: -
v_gene: TRBV6-5
j_gene: TRBJ2-1

CDR3nt: TGCGCCAGCAGCTTGGGGCCGAATAGCAATCAGCCCCAGCATTTT
CDR3aa: CASSLGPNSNQPQHF
abundance: -
d_gene: -
v_gene: TRBV5-1
j_gene: TRBJ1-5

CDR3nt: TGTGCCAGCAGTGAAAATGAGAGCGGAGGCTACGAGCAGTACTTC
CDR3aa: CASSENESGGYEQYF
abundance: -
d_gene: -
v_gene: TRBV6-1
j_gene: TRBJ2-7

CDR3nt: TGTGCCAGCAGCTTGGCCTACAGCTACGAGCAGTACTTC
CDR3aa: CASSLAYSYEQYF
abundance: -
d_gene: -
v_gene: TRBV5-5
j_gene: TRBJ2-7

CDR3nt: TGTGCCAGCATGGGAGGGTACACTGAAGCTTTCTTT
CDR3aa: CASMGGYTEAFF
abundance: -
d_gene: -
v_gene: TRBV2
j_gene: TRBJ1-1

CDR3nt: TGTGCCAGCAGTGCGGAGACAGGGGGGGTGAACACTGAAGCTTTCTTT
CDR3aa: CASSAETGGVNTEAFF
abundance: -
d_gene: TRBD1
v_gene: TRBV6-1
j_gene: TRBJ1-1

CDR3nt: TGTGCCAGCAGCGTACAGCCGAACACTGAAGCTTTCTTT
CDR3aa: CASSVQPNTEAFF
abundance: -
d_gene: -
v_gene: TRBV7-3
j_gene: TRBJ1-1

CDR3nt: TGCGCCAGCAGCTGGGGGCCCGGGGGGGTTAGCAATCAGCCCCAGCATTTT
CDR3aa: CASSWGPGGVSNQPQHF
abundance: -
d_gene: -
v_gene: TRBV5-1
j_gene: TRBJ1-5

CDR3nt: TGCGCCAGCAGTCAATCGGGCAACACTGAAGCTTTCTTT
CDR3aa: CASSQSGNTEAFF
abundance: -
d_gene: -
v_gene: TRBV23-1
j_gene: TRBJ1-1

CDR3nt: TGCAGTGTGCGGGTTGCAGATACGCAGTATTTT
CDR3aa: CSVRVADTQYF
abundance: -
d_gene: -
v_gene: TRBV20-1
j_gene: TRBJ2-3

CDR3nt: TGTGCCAGCAGCCTACAGGGATTCAATCAGCCCCAGCATTTT
CDR3aa: CASSLQGFNQPQHF
abundance: once
d_gene: -
v_gene: TRBV11-2
j_gene: TRBJ1-5

CDR3nt: TGTGCATTTACCTGGAGGAACACCGGGGAGCTGTTTTTT
CDR3aa: CAFTWRNTGELFF
abundance: -
d_gene: -
v_gene: TRBV30
j_gene: TRBJ2-2

CDR3nt: TGCGCCAGCAGCTCTTTGACAGATTCAGATACGCAGTATTTT
CDR3aa: CASSSLTDSDTQYF
abundance: -
d_gene: -
v_gene: TRBV5-1
j_gene: TRBJ2-3

CDR3nt: TGTGCCAGCAGCTTGGGACAGATCGAGTACGAGCAGTACTTC
CDR3aa: CASSLGQIEYEQYF
abundance: -
d_gene: TRBD1
v_gene: TRBV9
j_gene: TRBJ2-7

CDR3nt: TGCGCCAGCGAGGACAGGCACCTCAACTATGGCTACACCTTC
CDR3aa: CASEDRHLNYGYTF
abundance: few
d_gene: TRBD1
v_gene: TRBV10-1
j_gene: TRBJ1-2

CDR3nt: TGTGCCAGCAGCGTATCCGGCCGCAGGGCGGAGACCCAGTACTTC
CDR3aa: CASSVSGRRAETQYF
abundance: -
d_gene: -
v_gene: TRBV9
j_gene: TRBJ2-5

CDR3nt: TGTGCCAGCAGCCCCACAGGGGGCCAAACTAATGAAAAACTGTTTTTT
CDR3aa: CASSPTGGQTNEKLFF
abundance: -
d_gene: TRBD1
v_gene: TRBV5-5
j_gene: TRBJ1-4

CDR3nt: TGTGCCAGCAGCCGCAAACGACTAGCGGGGGTATACGAGCAGTACTTC
CDR3aa: CASSRKRLAGVYEQYF
abundance: -
d_gene: TRBD2
v_gene: TRBV7-2
j_gene: TRBJ2-7

CDR3nt: TGTGCCAGCCAACCCCGGGGACTTTCGGGGACCCAGTACTTC
CDR3aa: CASQPRGLSGTQYF
abundance: -
d_gene: -
v_gene: TRBV7-6
j_gene: TRBJ2-5

CDR3nt: TGTGCCAGCAGCTTCGGGAGGGGGGTTGAAAAACTGTTTTTT
CDR3aa: CASSFGRGVEKLFF
abundance: once
d_gene: -
v_gene: TRBV7-2
j_gene: TRBJ1-4

CDR3nt: TGTGCCAGCAGAGCCCTCGCTTCTAATGAAAAACTGTTTTTT
CDR3aa: CASRALASNEKLFF
abundance: -
d_gene: -
v_gene: TRBV6-1
j_gene: TRBJ1-4

CDR3nt: TGTGCCAGCAGCGCGGGGGGGCAGGGGAAGGCTACTGAAGCTTTCTTT
CDR3aa: CASSAGGQGKATEAFF
abundance: -
d_gene: -
v_gene: TRBV9
j_gene: TRBJ1-1

CDR3nt: TGCAGCGTTGAAACCGGGGGCTCTGGGGCCAACGTCCTGACTTTC
CDR3aa: CSVETGGSGANVLTF
abundance: once
d_gene: -
v_gene: TRBV29-1
j_gene: TRBJ2-6